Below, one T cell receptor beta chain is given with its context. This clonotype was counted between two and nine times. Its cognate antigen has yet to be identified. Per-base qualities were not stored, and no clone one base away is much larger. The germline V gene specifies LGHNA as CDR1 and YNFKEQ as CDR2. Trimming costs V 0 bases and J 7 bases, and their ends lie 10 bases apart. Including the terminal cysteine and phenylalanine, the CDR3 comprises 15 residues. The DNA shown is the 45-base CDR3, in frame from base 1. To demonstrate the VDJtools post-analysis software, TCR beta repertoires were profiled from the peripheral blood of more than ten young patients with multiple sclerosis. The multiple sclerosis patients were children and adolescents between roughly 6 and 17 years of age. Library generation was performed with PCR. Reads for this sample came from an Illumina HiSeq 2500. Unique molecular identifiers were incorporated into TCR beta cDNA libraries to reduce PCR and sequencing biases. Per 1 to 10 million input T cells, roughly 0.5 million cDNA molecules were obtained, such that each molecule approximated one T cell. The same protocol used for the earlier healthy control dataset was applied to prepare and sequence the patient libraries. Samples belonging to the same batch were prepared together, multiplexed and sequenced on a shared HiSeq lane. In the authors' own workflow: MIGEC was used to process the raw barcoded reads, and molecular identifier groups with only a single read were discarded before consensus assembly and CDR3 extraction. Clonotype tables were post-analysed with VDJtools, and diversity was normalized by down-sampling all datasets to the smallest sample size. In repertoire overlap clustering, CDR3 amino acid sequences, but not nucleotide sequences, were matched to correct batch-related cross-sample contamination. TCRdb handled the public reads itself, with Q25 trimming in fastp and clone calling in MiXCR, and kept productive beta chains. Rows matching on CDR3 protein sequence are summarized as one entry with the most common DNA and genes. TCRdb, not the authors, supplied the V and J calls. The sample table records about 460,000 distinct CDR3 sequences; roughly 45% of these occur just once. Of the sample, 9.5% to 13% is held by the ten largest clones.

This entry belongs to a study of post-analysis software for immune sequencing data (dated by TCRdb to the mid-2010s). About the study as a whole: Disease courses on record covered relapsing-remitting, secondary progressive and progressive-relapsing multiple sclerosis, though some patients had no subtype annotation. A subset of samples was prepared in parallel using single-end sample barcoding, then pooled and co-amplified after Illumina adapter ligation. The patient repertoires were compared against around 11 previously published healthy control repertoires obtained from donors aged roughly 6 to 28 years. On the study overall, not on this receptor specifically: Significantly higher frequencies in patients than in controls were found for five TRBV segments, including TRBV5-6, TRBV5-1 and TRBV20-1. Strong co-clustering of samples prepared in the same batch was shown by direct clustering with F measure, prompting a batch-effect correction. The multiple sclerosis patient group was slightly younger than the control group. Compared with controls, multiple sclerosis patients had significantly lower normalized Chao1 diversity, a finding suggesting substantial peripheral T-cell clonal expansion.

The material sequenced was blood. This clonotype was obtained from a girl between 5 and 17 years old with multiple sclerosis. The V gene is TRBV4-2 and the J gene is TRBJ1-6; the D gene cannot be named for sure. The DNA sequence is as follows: TGTGCCAGCAGCCAAGATCTCTTTGGGAATTCACCCCTCCACTTT. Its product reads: CASSQDLFGNSPLHF.